This TCR beta chain emerged from a study of beta chain features in type 1 diabetes. Points from the study as a whole: In all four CD4+ subsets, TCRB CDR3 length was significantly, moderately reduced in type 1 diabetes.

Expressed TCRB transcripts were sequenced because the isolated RNA had all been reverse transcribed beforehand. Regulatory, naive and central memory T cell samples averaged about 3.5 million reads. Sequencing was performed with immunoSEQ multiplex PCR; in TCRdb, only in-frame clones are kept and a portion is missing. The sample lists over 200,000 clones; under 13% were seen once. Donors underwent one heparinised blood draw, about 110 mL on average. Regarding this clone: What it recognizes is unknown.

The CDR3 contains 15 residues. Germline V gives CDR1 LNHDA, CDR2 SQIVND (reference sequence). The trim removed 3 bases at V and 4 bases at J, leaving 7 bases unmatched. Specimen: naive CD4+ T cells from blood. V and J are TRBV19 and TRBJ2-3; 7 bases line up with TRBD1. The clonotype comes from a man between 25 and 39 years old with type 1 diabetes. CDR3 coding DNA: TGTGCCAGTAGTATTGCACTACAGGGGTCAGATACGCAGTATTTT. The encoded protein is CASSIALQGSDTQYF. The whole variable domain, filled in from reference TRBV19 and TRBJ2-3, reads DGGITQSPKYLFRKEGQNVTLSCEQNLNHDAMYWYRQDPGQGLRLIYYSQIVNDFQKGDIAEGYSVSREKKESFPLTVTSAQKNPTAFYLCASSIALQGSDTQYFGPGTRLTVL.